This T cell receptor beta chain is from a study of OX40 agonist ivuxolimab in advanced cancers. The CDR3 totals 13 residues. J gave up 4 bases and V 9 bases, and 6 bases lay outside the gene matches. Germline CDR1 MGHRA, CDR2 YSYEKL. Produced via immunoSEQ multiplex PCR; TCRdb's table is partial and in-frame only. The table shows 6,500 to 9,000 clones, with approximately 84% occurring only once. The sequence came from an adult with an advanced solid tumor such as melanoma, head and neck, liver or kidney cancer. The sample consisted of CD4+ or CD8+ T cells sorted from blood, taken in a trial of the OX40 agonist ivuxolimab. The chain uses TRBV4-1 and TRBJ2-7; the match to TRBD2 covers 10 bases. This CDR3 reads CASAKAGGYEQYF. The CDR3 DNA reads as TGCGCCAGTGCGAAAGCGGGAGGGTACGAGCAGTACTTC.